This T cell receptor (beta chain) was identified in a study of T cells expressing NK-cell markers. Findings and limits, study-wide: A range of roughly 1.0-8% of CD8+ T cells consisted of dominant NKG2C+ clonotypes in more than five donors.

About this clonotype: Antigen unknown.

The TCR beta cDNA came from 5'RACE template switching with UMIs. TCRdb re-called the 5' RACE reads and gives one entry per CDR3 protein, without DNA. This sample's clone table lists about 410,000 distinct CDR3 sequences. Germline assignment: CDR1 SGHRS and CDR2 YFSETQ. This CDR3 comprises 13 residues. Sequencing was carried out using blood T cells: a sorted CD56 or NKG2C T cell subset, CD4+ or CD8+ T cells, or bulk PBMC T cells (not recorded which). The chain carries TRBV5-1 and TRBJ1-2. The receptor was isolated from a woman between 50 and 59 years old in good health. The CDR3 loop reads CASFGVFGDGYTF.